The rows below give T cell receptor beta chains drawn from one sample of a study of regulatory T cells in long-lasting Graves disease. TCRdb re-called the multiplex PCR reads through MiXCR, storing one row per CDR3 protein. The table shows over 200,000 distinct CDR3 sequences, with about 17% occurring only once. The data also belong to a second study, concerning T cells in Graves' hyperthyroidism and ophthalmopathy.

This sample comprised peripheral blood mononuclear cells (PBMCs), obtained at new diagnosis, from a patient treated with antithyroid drugs. All receptors derive from a woman aged 25 to 45 with Graves disease. The CDR3 runs from the conserved cysteine through the conserved F or W. The order of the fields is D gene, CDR3 length, V gene, clone size, J gene, CDR3 DNA, CDR3 protein. A D gene is named only where the DNA matches it firmly. Some rows have no size entry. The others give once, few or many, or a class for an expanded clone.

D: TRBD2
length: 17
V: TRBV20-1
size: many
J: TRBJ2-5
DNA: TGCAGTGCTAGACCACTAGCGGGGGCCCATATTGGAGAGACCCAGTACTTC
CDR3: CSARPLAGAHIGETQYF

D: TRBD1
length: 15
V: TRBV6-1
size: many
J: TRBJ1-5
DNA: TGTGCCAGCAGAGACTACAGGGGGAGCAATCAGCCCCAGCATTTT
CDR3: CASRDYRGSNQPQHF

D: .
length: 15
V: TRBV9
size: many
J: TRBJ1-2
DNA: TGTGCCAGCAGCGTTTTTCGAGGGGCTCTCCATGGCTACACCTTC
CDR3: CASSVFRGALHGYTF

D: .
length: 13
V: TRBV29-1
size: many
J: TRBJ1-5
DNA: TGCAGCGTTAGGGGGTCTAGCAATCAGCCCCAGCATTTT
CDR3: CSVRGSSNQPQHF

D: TRBD1
length: 14
V: TRBV15
size: many
J: TRBJ2-7
DNA: TGTGCCACCAGCGCAAGGGACAGGCTCGGCGAGCAGTACTTC
CDR3: CATSARDRLGEQYF

D: .
length: 16
V: TRBV18
size: many
J: TRBJ2-6
DNA: TGTGCCAGCTCACCCCAAATGGCCTCTGGGGCCAACGTCCTGACTTTC
CDR3: CASSPQMASGANVLTF

D: TRBD2
length: 14
V: TRBV7-3
size: many
J: TRBJ2-5
DNA: TGTGCCAGCAGGACTAGCGGGGCCTCGGAGACCCAGTACTTC
CDR3: CASRTSGASETQYF

D: .
length: 17
V: TRBV4-1
size: few
J: TRBJ2-1
DNA: TGCGCCAGCAGCCAACCCGGGACACGACGCTCCTACAATGAGCAGTTCTTC
CDR3: CASSQPGTRRSYNEQFF

D: .
length: 15
V: TRBV7-9
size: many
J: TRBJ1-4
DNA: TGTGCCAGCAGCTTTTTGGAGGGACATAATGAAAAACTGTTTTTT
CDR3: CASSFLEGHNEKLFF

D: TRBD2
length: 12
V: TRBV24-1
size: .
J: TRBJ2-7
DNA: TGTGCCACCAGTGATTGGGGGGGCGAGCAGTACTTC
CDR3: CATSDWGGEQYF

D: TRBD1
length: 14
V: TRBV6-2/TRBV6-3
size: .
J: TRBJ2-7
DNA: TGTGCCAGCAGTATTTCGACAGGGTGGTACGAGCAGTACTTC
CDR3: CASSISTGWYEQYF

D: .
length: 16
V: TRBV6-5
size: few
J: TRBJ2-1
DNA: TGTGCCAGCAGTTACTCCTGGCGGGGCGGAAACAATGAGCAGTTCTTC
CDR3: CASSYSWRGGNNEQFF

D: .
length: 14
V: TRBV28
size: many
J: TRBJ2-3
DNA: TGTGCCAGCAGCTCTGACCCCCAGCGTGGTACGCAGTATTTT
CDR3: CASSSDPQRGTQYF

D: .
length: 14
V: TRBV19
size: .
J: TRBJ1-1
DNA: TGTGCCAGTAGTATAGATGGAGTCAGCCTAGGAGCTTTCTTT
CDR3: CASSIDGVSLGAFF

D: TRBD1
length: 16
V: TRBV7-2
size: .
J: TRBJ2-5
DNA: TGTGCCAGCAGTGAGTCCGGGACAGGGGTGTTAGAGACCCAGTACTTC
CDR3: CASSESGTGVLETQYF

D: TRBD1
length: 16
V: TRBV5-1
size: .
J: TRBJ1-4
DNA: TGCGCCAGCAGCTCCGGCCAGGGGGGGGCTAATGAAAAACTGTTTTTT
CDR3: CASSSGQGGANEKLFF

D: .
length: 16
V: TRBV6-5
size: many
J: TRBJ2-5
DNA: TGTGCCAGCAGTTACTCCCCTTTAAGTCGGCAAGAGACCCAGTACTTC
CDR3: CASSYSPLSRQETQYF

D: TRBD2
length: 15
V: TRBV11-3
size: many
J: TRBJ2-1
DNA: TGTGCCAGCAGCTTAGCAGCGGGGGGGTATGATGAGCAGTTCTTC
CDR3: CASSLAAGGYDEQFF

D: .
length: 13
V: TRBV5-1
size: many
J: TRBJ1-2
DNA: TGCGCCAGCAGCTACGAGGGATCCGTCGGCTACACCTTC
CDR3: CASSYEGSVGYTF

D: TRBD1
length: 14
V: TRBV5-1
size: many
J: TRBJ2-1
DNA: TGCGCCAGCAGCTTTTTGACAGGGGGGAATGAGCAGTTCTTC
CDR3: CASSFLTGGNEQFF

D: TRBD1
length: 14
V: TRBV6-5
size: many
J: TRBJ2-7
DNA: TGTGCCAGCAGTTACTTCAGGGGGCGATACGAGCAGTACTTC
CDR3: CASSYFRGRYEQYF

D: .
length: 15
V: TRBV2
size: many
J: TRBJ1-1
DNA: TGTGCCAGCAGTGAAGATCTCCGGGGAGGAGGAGAAGCTTTCTTT
CDR3: CASSEDLRGGGEAFF

D: .
length: 13
V: TRBV19
size: .
J: TRBJ1-4
DNA: TGTGCCAGTAGTTTACGGGTTAATGAAAAACTGTTTTTT
CDR3: CASSLRVNEKLFF

D: TRBD1
length: 15
V: TRBV20-1
size: few
J: TRBJ2-2
DNA: TGCAGTGCTAGAGTAACGGACAGGGGGGCCGGGGAGCTGTTTTTT
CDR3: CSARVTDRGAGELFF

D: .
length: 16
V: TRBV4-1
size: .
J: TRBJ2-7
DNA: TGCGCCAGCAGCCAAGTCTCTGGGACACTTCATTACGAGCAGTACTTC
CDR3: CASSQVSGTLHYEQYF

D: TRBD1
length: 15
V: TRBV6-9
size: many
J: TRBJ2-7
DNA: TGTGCCAGCAGTTACACCATGACAGGGGGCTACGAGCAGTACTTC
CDR3: CASSYTMTGGYEQYF

D: .
length: 15
V: TRBV12-3/TRBV12-4
size: .
J: TRBJ1-1
DNA: TGTGCCAGCAGTCCCACCCGGGCCATGAACACTGAAGCTTTCTTT
CDR3: CASSPTRAMNTEAFF

D: .
length: 14
V: TRBV6-5
size: few
J: TRBJ1-5
DNA: TGTGCCAGCAGTTACTCGATGATGGGAGGGCCCCAGCATTTT
CDR3: CASSYSMMGGPQHF

D: .
length: 14
V: TRBV11-2
size: many
J: TRBJ1-5
DNA: TGTGCCAGCAGCTTAGATGGAACGCGCCAGCCCCAGCATTTT
CDR3: CASSLDGTRQPQHF

D: .
length: 13
V: TRBV11-2
size: many
J: TRBJ1-2
DNA: TGTGCCAGCAGCTTAGAGGCAGGGAGCGGCTACACCTTC
CDR3: CASSLEAGSGYTF

D: .
length: 14
V: TRBV4-1
size: many
J: TRBJ1-1
DNA: TGCGCCAGCAGCCAAGTCCCCCTGCAGGGGAGTGCTTTCTTT
CDR3: CASSQVPLQGSAFF

D: TRBD1
length: 17
V: TRBV2
size: many
J: TRBJ1-2
DNA: TGTGCCAGCAGTACACCGGGACAGGGGGCCGCTAACTATGGCTACACCTTC
CDR3: CASSTPGQGAANYGYTF

D: .
length: 14
V: TRBV30
size: .
J: TRBJ1-1
DNA: TGTGCCTGGACCAGGGGATCGGGGAACACTGAAGCTTTCTTT
CDR3: CAWTRGSGNTEAFF

D: .
length: 14
V: TRBV2
size: many
J: TRBJ2-4
DNA: TGTGCCAGCAGTGGGGAGTTGGCCAAAAACATTCAGTACTTC
CDR3: CASSGELAKNIQYF

D: .
length: 9
V: TRBV6-1
size: many
J: TRBJ2-2
DNA: TGTGCCACGGCCGGGGAGCTGTTTTTT
CDR3: CATAGELFF

D: .
length: 14
V: TRBV19
size: many
J: TRBJ1-5
DNA: TGTGCCAGTAGTAACTTAGGGGGTTATCAGCCCCAGCATTTT
CDR3: CASSNLGGYQPQHF

D: .
length: 13
V: TRBV11-2
size: many
J: TRBJ1-2
DNA: TGTGCCAGCAGCCCCAGGGCCTCCTATGGCTACACCTTC
CDR3: CASSPRASYGYTF

D: .
length: 17
V: TRBV5-4
size: many
J: TRBJ1-2
DNA: TGTGCCAGCAGCTTGGCCGGGGGGCTTGGTTCGATCTATGGCTACACCTTC
CDR3: CASSLAGGLGSIYGYTF

D: TRBD1
length: 14
V: TRBV5-1
size: many
J: TRBJ2-3
DNA: TGTGCCAGCAGCTGGGGGACAGGGGTAGATACGCAGTATTTT
CDR3: CASSWGTGVDTQYF

D: TRBD2
length: 20
V: TRBV5-5
size: .
J: TRBJ2-5
DNA: TGTGCCAGCAGCCCAGGTCTAATGGGAACTAGCGGGGACTTGGGGGAGACCCAGTACTTC
CDR3: CASSPGLMGTSGDLGETQYF

D: .
length: 15
V: TRBV5-1
size: .
J: TRBJ2-3
DNA: TGCGCCAGCAGCCGCCTCAGGCAGACGGCAGATACGCAGTATTTT
CDR3: CASSRLRQTADTQYF

D: .
length: 16
V: TRBV19
size: few
J: TRBJ2-6
DNA: TGTGCCAGTGCCCCACAGGTTACATCTGGGGCCAACGTCCTGACTTTC
CDR3: CASAPQVTSGANVLTF

D: .
length: 14
V: TRBV2
size: many
J: TRBJ2-7
DNA: TGTGCCAGCAGATTGACTCCCACGGCCTACGAGCAGTACTTC
CDR3: CASRLTPTAYEQYF

D: .
length: 16
V: TRBV7-9
size: many
J: TRBJ1-6
DNA: TGTGCCAGCAGCCCCCGGGAGCTGGGGGAAAATTCACCCCTCCACTTT
CDR3: CASSPRELGENSPLHF